This T cell receptor beta chain emerged from a study of OX40 agonist ivuxolimab in advanced cancers. TCRdb's table, derived via immunoSEQ multiplex PCR, lists solely in-frame clones and lacks some. The table records 81,000 or so clones, roughly 91% of them present only once. Here the sequenced sample was CD4+ or CD8+ T cells sorted from blood, taken in a trial of the OX40 agonist ivuxolimab. The receptor's source is an adult with an advanced solid tumor such as melanoma, head and neck, liver or kidney cancer.

This chain's CDR3 is CSALTGVEQFF. The CDR3 region has the DNA TGCAGTGCTCTCACGGGTGTTGAGCAGTTCTTC. The chain employs TRBV20-1 and TRBJ2-1; D call uncertain. The CDR3 covers 11 residues. Trimming cost V 5 bases and J 9 bases, with 11 bases left between them. Germline lookup yields CDR1 DFQATT and CDR2 SNEGSKA (reference sequence).